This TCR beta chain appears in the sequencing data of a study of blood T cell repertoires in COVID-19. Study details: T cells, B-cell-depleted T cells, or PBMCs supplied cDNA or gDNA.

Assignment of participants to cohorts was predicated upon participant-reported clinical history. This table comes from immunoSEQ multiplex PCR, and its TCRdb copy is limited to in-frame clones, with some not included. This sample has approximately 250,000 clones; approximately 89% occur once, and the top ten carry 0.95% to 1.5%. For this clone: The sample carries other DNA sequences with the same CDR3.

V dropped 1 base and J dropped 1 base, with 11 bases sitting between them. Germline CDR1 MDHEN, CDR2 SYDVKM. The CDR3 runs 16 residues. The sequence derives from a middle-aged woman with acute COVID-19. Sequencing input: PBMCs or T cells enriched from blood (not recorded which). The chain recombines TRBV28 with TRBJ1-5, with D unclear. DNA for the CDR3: TGTGCCAGCAGTTTATTTCGAGGCCAGAGCAATCAGCCCCAGCATTTT. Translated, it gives CASSLFRGQSNQPQHF. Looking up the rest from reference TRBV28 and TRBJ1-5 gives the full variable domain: DVKVTQSSRYLVKRTGEKVFLECVQDMDHENMFWYRQDPGLGLRLIYFSYDVKMKEKGDIPEGYSVSREKKERFSLILESASTNQTSMYLCASSLFRGQSNQPQHFGDGTRLSIL.